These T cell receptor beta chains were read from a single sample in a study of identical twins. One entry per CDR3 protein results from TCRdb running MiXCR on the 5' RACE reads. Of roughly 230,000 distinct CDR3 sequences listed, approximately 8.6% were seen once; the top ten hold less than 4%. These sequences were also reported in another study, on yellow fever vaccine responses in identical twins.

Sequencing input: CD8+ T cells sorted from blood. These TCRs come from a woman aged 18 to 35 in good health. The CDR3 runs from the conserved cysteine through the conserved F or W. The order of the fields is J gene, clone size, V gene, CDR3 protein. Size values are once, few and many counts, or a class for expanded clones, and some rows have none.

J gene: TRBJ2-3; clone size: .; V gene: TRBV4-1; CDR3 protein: CASSQRNTDTQYF
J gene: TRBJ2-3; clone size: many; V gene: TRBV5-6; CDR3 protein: CASSPMTSGREDTQYF
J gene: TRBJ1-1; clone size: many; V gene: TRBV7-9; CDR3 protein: CASREWTANDLNTEAFF
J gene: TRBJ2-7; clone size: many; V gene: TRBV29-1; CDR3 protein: CSVGGLAATYEQYF
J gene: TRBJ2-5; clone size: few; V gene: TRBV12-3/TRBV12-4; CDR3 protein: CASSLGLAGVSNF
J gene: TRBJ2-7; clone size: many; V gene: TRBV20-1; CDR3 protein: CSARRPENSYEQYF
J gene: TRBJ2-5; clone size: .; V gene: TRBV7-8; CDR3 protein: CASSPGVQETQYF
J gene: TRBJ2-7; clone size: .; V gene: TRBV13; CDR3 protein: CASSGRLADSSYEQYF
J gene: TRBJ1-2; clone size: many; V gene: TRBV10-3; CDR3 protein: CAISDTSLGLNYGYTF
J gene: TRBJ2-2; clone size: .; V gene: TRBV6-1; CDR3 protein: CARGTGSANTGELFF
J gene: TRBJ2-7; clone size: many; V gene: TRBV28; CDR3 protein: CASIEAGTRTYEQYF
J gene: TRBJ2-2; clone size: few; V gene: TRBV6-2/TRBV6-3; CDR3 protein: CATGSLAGESRGTGELFF
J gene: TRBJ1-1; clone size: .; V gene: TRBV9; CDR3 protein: CASSRGRVGNGHTEAFF
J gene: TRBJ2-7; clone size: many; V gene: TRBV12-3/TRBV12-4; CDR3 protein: CASSFHLPYEQYF
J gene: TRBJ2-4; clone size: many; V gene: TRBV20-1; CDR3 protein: CSARDLASGTNIQYF
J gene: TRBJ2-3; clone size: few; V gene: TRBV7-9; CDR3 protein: CASSPADSNTDTQYF
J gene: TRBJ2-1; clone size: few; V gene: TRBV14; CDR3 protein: CASSRTSGIFYNEQFF
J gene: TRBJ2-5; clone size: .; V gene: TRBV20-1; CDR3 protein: CSAGDGGSADTTQYF
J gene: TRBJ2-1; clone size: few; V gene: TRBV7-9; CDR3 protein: CASSFALAGGNEQFF
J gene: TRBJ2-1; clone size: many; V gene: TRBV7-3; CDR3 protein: CASSFGLAGDEQFF
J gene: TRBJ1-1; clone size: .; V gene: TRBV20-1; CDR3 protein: CSAYSYTEAFF
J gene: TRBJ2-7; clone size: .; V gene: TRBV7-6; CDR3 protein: CASSPGEGSVYEQYF
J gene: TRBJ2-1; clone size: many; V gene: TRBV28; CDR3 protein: CASSWGNAGTGDNNEQFF
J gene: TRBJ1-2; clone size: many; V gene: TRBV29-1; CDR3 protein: CSVEVRDGYTF
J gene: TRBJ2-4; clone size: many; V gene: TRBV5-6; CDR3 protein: CASSLSAGKNIQYF
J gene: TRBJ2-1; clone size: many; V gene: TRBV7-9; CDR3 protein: CASSLVNYNEQFF
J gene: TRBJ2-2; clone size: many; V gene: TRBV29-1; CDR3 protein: CSVRTGGRDTGELFF
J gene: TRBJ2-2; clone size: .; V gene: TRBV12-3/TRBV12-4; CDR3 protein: CASSSAERENTGELFF
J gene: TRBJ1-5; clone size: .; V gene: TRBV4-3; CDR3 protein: CASSQDPWQGHQPQHF
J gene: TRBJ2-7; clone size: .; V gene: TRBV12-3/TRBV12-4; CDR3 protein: CASSFVGASGIYEQYF
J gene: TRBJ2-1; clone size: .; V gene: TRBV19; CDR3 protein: CASSHGRNNQQFF
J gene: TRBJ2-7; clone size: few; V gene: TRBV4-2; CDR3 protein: CASSGRLGYDLVQYF
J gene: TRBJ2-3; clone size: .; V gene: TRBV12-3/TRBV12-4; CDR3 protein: CASSPGQGLADTQYF
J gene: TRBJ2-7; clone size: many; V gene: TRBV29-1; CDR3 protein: CSVAWGAYEQYF
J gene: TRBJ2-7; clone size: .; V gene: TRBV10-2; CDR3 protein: CASSESPGPYEQYF
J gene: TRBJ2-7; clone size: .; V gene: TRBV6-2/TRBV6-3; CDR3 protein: CASSLGAGAPYEQYF
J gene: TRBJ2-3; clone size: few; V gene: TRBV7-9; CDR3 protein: CASSRGGVVTQYF
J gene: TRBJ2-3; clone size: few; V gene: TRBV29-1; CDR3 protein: CSVALAERTDTQYF
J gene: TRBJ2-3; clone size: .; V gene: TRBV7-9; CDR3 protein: CASSLRTGTFTDTQYF
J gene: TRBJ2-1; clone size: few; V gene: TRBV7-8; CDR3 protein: CASSLTSGGASYNEQFF
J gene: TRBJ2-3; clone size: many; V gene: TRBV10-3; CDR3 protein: CAISESTVDTDTQYF
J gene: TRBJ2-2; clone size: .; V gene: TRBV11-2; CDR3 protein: CASSYGPGGELFF
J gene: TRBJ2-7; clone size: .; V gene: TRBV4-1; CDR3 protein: CASSQGNPRDEQYF